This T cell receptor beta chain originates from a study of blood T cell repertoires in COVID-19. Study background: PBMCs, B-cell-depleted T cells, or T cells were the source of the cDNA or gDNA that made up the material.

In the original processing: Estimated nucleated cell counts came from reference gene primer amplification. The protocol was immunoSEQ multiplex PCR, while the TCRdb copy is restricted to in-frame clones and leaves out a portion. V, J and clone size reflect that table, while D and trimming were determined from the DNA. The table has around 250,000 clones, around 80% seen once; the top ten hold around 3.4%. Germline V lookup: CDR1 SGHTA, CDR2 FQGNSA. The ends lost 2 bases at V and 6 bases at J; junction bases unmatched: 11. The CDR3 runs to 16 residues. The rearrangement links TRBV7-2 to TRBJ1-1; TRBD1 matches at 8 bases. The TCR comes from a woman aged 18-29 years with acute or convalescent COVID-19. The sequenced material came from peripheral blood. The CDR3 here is CASSLLPRQGLAEAFF. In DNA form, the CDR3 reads TGTGCCAGCAGCTTACTTCCGCGACAGGGGCTAGCTGAAGCTTTCTTT.